The 26 T cell receptor beta chains in this list originate from one sample, sequenced in a study of blood T cell repertoires in COVID-19. The assay was immunoSEQ multiplex PCR, and TCRdb's table has in-frame clones only and misses some. The sample records about 42,000 clones, 80% to 90% being singletons. Sequencing input: peripheral blood. The source is a man under 40 with active or convalescent COVID-19.

The chain joins TRBV6-1 to TRBJ1-5; D not resolved. V lost 0 bases and J lost 0, with 9 bases in between. CDR1 and CDR2 from the germline V gene are MNHNS and SASEGT. The CDR3 is 16 residues long. The CDR3 reads CASSEAVAYSNQPQHF. CDR3 nucleotides: TGTGCCAGCAGTGAAGCGGTCGCCTATAGCAATCAGCCCCAGCATTTT.

The rearrangement links TRBV21-1 to TRBJ1-3; the table assigns TRBD1, which was not confirmed against the DNA. TRBV21-1 is recorded as a pseudogene. This CDR3 has 15 amino acids. CDR3 sequence (DNA): TGTGCCAGCAGCGGAGACGGGGACAGACCAAACACCATATATTTT. It specifies CASSGDGDRPNTIYF.

This clone was counted a few times. V usage is TRBV15 and J usage is TRBJ2-1; tentative D call: TRBD1 (5 bases). With 2 bases removed from V and 11 bases from J, the gap between germline ends came to 13 bases. The length of the CDR3 is 13 residues. Germline V gene sequence: CDR1 LNHNV, CDR2 YYDKDF (reference sequence). The CDR3 DNA reads TGTGCCACCAGCAGACCGGCAGGGCCAAAGCAGTTCTTC. Its translation: CATSRPAGPKQFF.

The rearrangement links TRBV10-3 to TRBJ1-2; 8 bases are shared with TRBD1. The CDR3 runs to 14 residues. J lost 4 bases, V lost 6 bases, and 7 bases had no gene match. Germline V CDR1 and CDR2: ENHRY, SYGVKD. CDR3 sequence (DNA): TGTGCCATCAGCCCAGGCGGACAGGGCTATGGCTACACCTTC. This codes for CAISPGGQGYGYTF.

The gene calls are TRBV12-5 and TRBJ2-1; 10 positions agree with TRBD2. The V gene end was trimmed by 1 base and the J gene end by 6 bases; junction bases not matched to a gene: 0. Germline V lookup: CDR1 LGHNT, CDR2 FRNRAP. The CDR3 extends over 14 amino acids. CDR3 in amino acids: CASGLGLAGNEQFF. DNA for the CDR3: TGTGCTAGTGGTTTGGGACTAGCGGGCAATGAGCAGTTCTTC. The full variable domain, in which reference TRBV12-5 and TRBJ2-1 provide the parts outside the CDR3, is DARVTQTPRHKVTEMGQEVTMRCQPILGHNTVFWYRQTMMQGLELLAYFRNRAPLDDSGMPKDRFSAEMPDATLATLKIQPSEPRDSAVYFCASGLGLAGNEQFFGPGTRLTVL.

This chain uses TRBV19 with TRBJ1-2; 9 positions match TRBD1. The CDR3 covers 15 residues. V dropped 6 bases and J dropped 7; count of bases not matched to a gene: 12. Per germline, CDR1 LNHDA and CDR2 SQIVND (reference sequence). The CDR3 DNA sequence: TGTGCCAGTAGCCCGACGGGGACAGGGAAGGGTGGCTACACCTTC. Encoded protein: CASSPTGTGKGGYTF.

V usage is TRBV4-1 and J usage is TRBJ1-6; no firm D call. With 1 base removed from V and 0 bases from J, the gap between germline ends came to 7 bases. CDR1 MGHRA and CDR2 YSYEKL come from the germline V gene. This CDR3 is 16 amino acids long. In DNA, the CDR3 is TGCGCCAGCAGCCAAGCCCCGAGCTCCTATAATTCACCCCTCCACTTT. Its protein is CASSQAPSSYNSPLHF.

The chain links TRBV5-1 to TRBJ1-2, with 11 bases identical to TRBD1. The CDR3 has 17 residues. V gave up 3 bases and J gave up 4 bases; unmatched junction bases: 11. Germline CDR1 and CDR2: SGHRS and YFSETQ. Written as DNA, the CDR3 is TGCGCCAGCAGCTACTTCGGGACAGGGGGTACTTTCTATGGCTACACCTTC. It is translated as CASSYFGTGGTFYGYTF.

The V and J genes are TRBV6-6 and TRBJ2-7; 10 bases fit TRBD1. V trimming: 2 bases; J trimming: 4 bases; junction bases outside the gene matches: 2. The CDR3 totals 14 residues. CDR1 is MNHNY and CDR2 is SVGAGI in the germline V gene (reference sequence). CDR3 bases: TGTGCCAGCAGTTACGGGGGACAGGGGTACGAGCAGTACTTC. This codes for CASSYGGQGYEQYF.

The gene calls are TRBV6-5 and TRBJ1-6; 7 bases agree with TRBD1. This CDR3 spans 15 amino acids. V was clipped by 6 bases and J by 9 bases; unmatched bases: 11. Germline CDR1 reads MNHEY; CDR2 reads SVGAGI. CDR3 in amino acids: CASSVEEGASSPLHF. The CDR3 DNA reads TGTGCCAGCAGCGTTGAGGAGGGGGCAAGTTCACCCCTCCACTTT.

This chain uses TRBV6-5 with TRBJ1-2; 7 bases are shared with TRBD1. The V gene end was trimmed by 10 bases and the J gene end by 5 bases; junction bases not matched to a gene: 16. Germline V lookup: CDR1 MNHEY, CDR2 SVGAGI. This CDR3 has 15 residues. In DNA form, the CDR3 reads TGTGCCACCCAGACCCGGGACAGCCTTCTGTATGGCTACACCTTC. Encoded protein: CATQTRDSLLYGYTF.

The chain has TRBV7-9 and TRBJ2-5; 11 bases line up with TRBD1. This CDR3 comprises 15 residues. The trim removed 5 bases at V and 5 bases at J, leaving 7 bases unmatched. Germline V gives CDR1 SEHNR, CDR2 FQNEAQ (reference sequence). The CDR3 DNA is TGTGCCAGCAGCCCGAGGACAGGGGGCAGGGAGACCCAGTACTTC. It translates to CASSPRTGGRETQYF.

This chain joins TRBV10-2 and TRBJ2-1; the match to TRBD1 covers 9 bases. The germline V gene encodes CDR1 WSHSY and CDR2 SAAADI. Trimming took 8 bases from V and 9 from J; bases not matched to a gene: 29. CDR3 length: 20 residues. CDR3: CASSGGRTGVNWRERLEQFF. CDR3 in DNA: TGCGCCAGCTCTGGGGGCAGGACAGGGGTAAACTGGCGGGAGAGGCTTGAGCAGTTCTTC.

This clone was observed a handful of times. The chain employs TRBV6-4 and TRBJ2-2; D not certain. This CDR3 spans 13 amino acids. Trimming cost V 0 bases and J 5 bases, with 4 bases left between them. Germline values: CDR1 MRHNA, CDR2 SNTAGT. The CDR3 coding sequence is TGTGCCAGCAGTGACTCGAGTACCGGGGAGCTGTTTTTT. It encodes CASSDSSTGELFF.

This clone was observed a handful of times. V gene TRBV11-2 combines with J gene TRBJ2-7; tentative D call: TRBD2 (5 bases). Looked up from germline, CDR1 is SGHAT and CDR2 is FQNNGV. V was trimmed by 5 bases and J by 6 bases, leaving 11 bases between them. The CDR3 is 12 residues long. CDR3 nucleotides: TGTGCCAGCAGCGCGGACTTCTCCGAGCAGTACGTC. Amino acid sequence: CASSADFSEQYV.

This chain uses TRBV4-1 with TRBJ1-3; no clear D. This CDR3 has 13 residues. Trimming took 0 bases from V and 4 from J, leaving 4 bases between them. Germline-derived CDR1 and CDR2 are MGHRA and YSYEKL. The CDR3 is CASSQDFGNTIYF. The CDR3 DNA reads TGCGCCAGCAGCCAAGACTTCGGAAACACCATATATTTT.

The genes are TRBV30 and TRBJ2-1, with unresolved D. With 3 bases removed from V and 2 bases from J, the gap between germline ends came to 11 bases. CDR1 is GTSNPN and CDR2 is SVGIG in the germline V gene (reference sequence). The CDR3 consists of 14 residues. Here the CDR3 DNA reads TGTGCCTGGAGGCCCAGTGGGCCCTACAATGAGCAGTTCTTC. It yields the protein CAWRPSGPYNEQFF.

V usage is TRBV2 and J usage is TRBJ1-1, with unresolved D. The germline CDR1 and CDR2 sequences are SNHLY and FYNNEI. The germline V and J ends were trimmed by 6 bases and 0 bases, with 5 bases remaining between them. The CDR3 runs to 12 residues. The CDR3 region has the DNA TGTGCCAGCAGACAATTGAACACTGAAGCTTTCTTT. It yields the protein CASRQLNTEAFF.

V is TRBV7-9 and J is TRBJ2-2, with TRBD2 identical over 7 bases. J lost 4 bases, V lost 3 bases, and 14 bases had no gene match. Germline V gives CDR1 SEHNR, CDR2 FQNEAQ (reference sequence). This CDR3 is built from 18 residues. The CDR3: CASSFEALGREFTGELFF. The CDR3 DNA follows: TGTGCCAGCAGCTTCGAAGCCCTTGGGCGGGAGTTCACCGGGGAGCTGTTTTTT.

CDR3 DNA: TGCGCCAGCAGGATTCGGGACAGGGCAGAGACAGATACGCAGTATTTT. Encoded protein: CASRIRDRAETDTQYF. V and J are TRBV5-1 and TRBJ2-3, with TRBD1 matching over 9 bases. V lost 5 bases to trimming and J lost 3 bases; unmatched junction nucleotides: 10. The germline gives CDR1 SGHRS, CDR2 YFSETQ. CDR3 size: 16 residues.

V is TRBV18 and J is TRBJ2-1; the D gene is possibly TRBD2 (5 bases). The CDR3 runs 16 residues. Trimming took 8 bases from V and 0 from J, leaving 17 bases between them. Germline CDR1 and CDR2: KGHSH and LQKENI. The CDR3 nucleotides are TGTGCCAGCACTCTGTTTAGTGGAGGCTCCTACAATGAGCAGTTCTTC. The encoded protein is CASTLFSGGSYNEQFF. Together with reference TRBV18 and TRBJ2-1, the CDR3 gives the full variable domain: NAGVMQNPRHLVRRRGQEARLRCSPMKGHSHVYWYRQLPEEGLKFMVYLQKENIIDESGMPKERFSAEFPKEGPSILRIQQVVRGDSAAYFCASTLFSGGSYNEQFFGPGTRLTVL.

The chain combines TRBV11-2 with TRBJ1-5; D possibly corresponds to TRBD1 (6 bases). The V gene's germline CDR1 is SGHAT and CDR2 FQNNGV. V was clipped by 0 bases and J by 3 bases, with 9 bases between them. The CDR3 spans 15 residues. CDR3: CASSLDQGPNQPQHF. The CDR3 DNA reads as TGTGCCAGCAGCTTAGACCAGGGGCCCAATCAGCCCCAGCATTTT.

The chain uses TRBV2 and TRBJ2-7; TRBD2 aligns across 8 bases. Germline CDR1 and CDR2: SNHLY and FYNNEI. This CDR3 has 13 residues. The ends lost 8 bases at V and 4 bases at J; junction bases unmatched: 7. The CDR3 DNA reads TGTGCCAGCCGAGCGGGGGTGGAATACGAGCAGTACTTC. Translated, it gives CASRAGVEYEQYF.

The table lists this clone with a count of one. The gene calls are TRBV7-9 and TRBJ1-2, with 9 bases aligning to TRBD1. Germline CDR1 reads SEHNR; CDR2 reads FQNEAQ (reference sequence). V was clipped by 5 bases and J by 8 bases; unmatched bases: 9. The CDR3 consists of 14 residues. CDR3 loop: CASSESGTGYGYTF. DNA of the CDR3: TGTGCCAGCAGCGAGTCCGGGACAGGGTACGGCTACACCTTC.

The genes are TRBV9 and TRBJ2-1; 7 bases align to TRBD1. Unmatched junction bases numbered 6, after V lost 4 bases and J lost 5 bases. Per germline, CDR1 SGDLS and CDR2 YYNGEE. CDR3 length equals 14 residues. The CDR3 reads CASSPRQGHNEQFF. In nucleotides, the CDR3 is TGTGCCAGCAGCCCGCGACAGGGACACAATGAGCAGTTCTTC.

V usage is TRBV10-2 and J usage is TRBJ1-5; maybe TRBD1 (5 bases). Germline V gene lookup returns CDR1 WSHSY and CDR2 SAAADI. V was trimmed by 3 bases and J by 4 bases, leaving 10 bases between them. The CDR3 length is 14 residues. CDR3 amino acids: CASSDLGANQPQHF. The CDR3 DNA reads as TGCGCCAGCAGTGATTTAGGGGCAAATCAGCCCCAGCATTTT.